This TCR beta chain was sequenced during a study of blood T cell repertoires in COVID-19. The participants were between roughly 18 and 100 years old and came from some 25 US areas. Either two negative PCRs, clearance, or symptom resolution qualified Cohort 3 donors as recovered. The CDR3 has 13 amino acids. Trimming took off 4 bases at V and 4 bases at J, with 7 bases between the two ends. CDR1 is KGHSH and CDR2 is LQKENI in the germline V gene. Profiling relied on immunoSEQ multiplex PCR, and the TCRdb table lists in-frame clones only, not all of them. Of about 300,000 clones listed, 80% to 90% are singletons.

The source of this sequence is a man aged 25 to 40 who had recovered from COVID-19. The specimen sequenced was PBMCs or T cells enriched from blood (not recorded which). V gene TRBV18 combines with J gene TRBJ2-2; weak D call: TRBD1 (5 bases). The CDR3 loop reads CASSQGSTGELFF. The CDR3, as DNA: TGTGCCAGCTCACAGGGGTCCACCGGGGAGCTGTTTTTT. Filled out from reference TRBV18 and TRBJ2-2, the complete variable domain reads NAGVMQNPRHLVRRRGQEARLRCSPMKGHSHVYWYRQLPEEGLKFMVYLQKENIIDESGMPKERFSAEFPKEGPSILRIQQVVRGDSAAYFCASSQGSTGELFFGEGSRLTVL.